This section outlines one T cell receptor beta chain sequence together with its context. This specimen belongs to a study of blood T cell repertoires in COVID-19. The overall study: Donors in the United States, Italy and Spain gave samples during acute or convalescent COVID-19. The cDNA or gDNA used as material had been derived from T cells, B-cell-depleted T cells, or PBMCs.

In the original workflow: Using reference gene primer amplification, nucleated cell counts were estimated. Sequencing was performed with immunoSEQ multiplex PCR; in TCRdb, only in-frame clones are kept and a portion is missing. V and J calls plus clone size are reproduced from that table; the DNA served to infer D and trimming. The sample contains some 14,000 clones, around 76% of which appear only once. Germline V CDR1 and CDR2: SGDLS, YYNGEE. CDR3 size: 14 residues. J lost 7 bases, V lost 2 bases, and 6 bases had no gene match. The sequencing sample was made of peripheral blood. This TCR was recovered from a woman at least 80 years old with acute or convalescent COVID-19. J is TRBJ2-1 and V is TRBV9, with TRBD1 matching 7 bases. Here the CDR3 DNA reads TGTGCCAGCAGCGTGGGGACAGTCCAAAATGAGCAGTTCTTC. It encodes CASSVGTVQNEQFF. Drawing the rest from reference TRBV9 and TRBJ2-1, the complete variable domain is DSGVTQTPKHLITATGQRVTLRCSPRSGDLSVYWYQQSLDQGLQFLIQYYNGEERAKGNILERFSAQQFPDLHSELNLSSLELGDSALYFCASSVGTVQNEQFFGPGTRLTVL.